Listed here are 21 T cell receptor beta chains from one sample, sequenced in a study of shared clonotypes between healthy human individuals. CD8 cells classed as naive were CD45RO-negative and positively selected for CCR7, excluding terminally differentiated effector memory CD45RA+ cells. Using immunoSEQ multiplex PCR, the repertoire was profiled, and TCRdb retains in-frame clones only, with some absent. Of about 2.2 million clones in the sample, just over 90% were seen once. The specimen was naive CD8+ T cells from PBMCs. The source is a man between 18 and 35 years old in good health. Some clones in this sample may be carry-over from other donors' samples.

The chain uses TRBV2 and TRBJ2-3; 10 nucleotides line up with TRBD2. This CDR3 spans 15 amino acids. The germline V gene has CDR1 SNHLY and CDR2 FYNNEI. V was clipped by 2 bases and J by 2 bases; unmatched bases: 1. The CDR3 region is CASSELAGDTDTQYF. For the CDR3, the DNA is TGTGCCAGCAGTGAACTAGCGGGGGACACAGATACGCAGTATTTT. Full variable domain (rest looked up from reference TRBV2 and TRBJ2-3): EPEVTQTPSHQVTQMGQEVILRCVPISNHLYFYWYRQILGQKVEFLVSFYNNEISEKSEIFDDQFSVERPDGSNFTLKIRSTKLEDSAMYFCASSELAGDTDTQYFGPGTRLTVL.

The chain uses TRBV7-9 and TRBJ1-2; D is perhaps TRBD1 (5 bases). V was pared by 6 bases and J by 8 bases, with 16 bases between. This CDR3 spans 13 amino acids. The germline V gene has CDR1 SEHNR and CDR2 FQNEAQ (reference sequence). CDR3 sequence (DNA): TGTGCCAGCAGTCGGGGGGAGAAAGAAGGCTACACCTTC. Translating it yields CASSRGEKEGYTF.

The chain combines TRBV28 with TRBJ2-7, with 7 bases matching TRBD1. Germline CDR1 reads MDHEN; CDR2 reads SYDVKM. Trimming removed 6 bases from V and 3 bases from J; junction bases left unmatched: 8. The CDR3 totals 14 residues. CDR3 bases: TGTGCCAGCAGGACCGACAGGGAAGACTACGAGCAGTACTTC. Its protein product is CASRTDREDYEQYF.

The V and J genes are TRBV6-1 and TRBJ2-1; D call uncertain. The CDR3 spans 15 residues. Between the trimmed V and J ends, which lost 2 bases and 10 bases, there was a span of 18 bases. Germline CDR1 and CDR2: MNHNS and SASEGT. The DNA of the CDR3 is TGTGCCAGCAGTGAAAGAGTGGGAAGGGTGACCGAGCAGTTCTTC. Encoded protein: CASSERVGRVTEQFF.

The gene calls are TRBV25-1 and TRBJ1-2; tentative D call: TRBD1 (5 bases). Trimming cost V 2 bases and J 6 bases, with 10 bases left between them. The CDR3 has 13 residues. Germline V gene sequence: CDR1 MGHDK, CDR2 SYGVNS. The CDR3 protein is CASSEGTFDGYTF. CDR3 nucleotide sequence: TGTGCCAGCAGTGAAGGGACTTTCGATGGCTACACCTTC.

DNA of the CDR3: TGTGCCAGCAGTTCCCGGGGGGTAGCGGGAGTTGTGCTGTTTTACAATGAGCAGTTCTTC. It codes for CASSSRGVAGVVLFYNEQFF. The V and J genes are TRBV28 and TRBJ2-1, with 9 bases that match TRBD2. The CDR3 sequence is 20 residues long. In germline, CDR1 is MDHEN, CDR2 SYDVKM. Trimming cost V 4 bases and J 4 bases; bases outside gene matches: 20. Drawing the rest from reference TRBV28 and TRBJ2-1, the complete variable domain is DVKVTQSSRYLVKRTGEKVFLECVQDMDHENMFWYRQDPGLGLRLIYFSYDVKMKEKGDIPEGYSVSREKKERFSLILESASTNQTSMYLCASSSRGVAGVVLFYNEQFFGPGTRLTVL.

The chain has TRBV14 and TRBJ2-7; TRBD2 aligns across 10 bases. Germline values: CDR1 SGHDN, CDR2 FVKESK. V trimming: 4 bases; J trimming: 6 bases; junction bases outside the gene matches: 9. The CDR3 contains 15 residues. The CDR3 nucleotides are TGTGCCAGCAGCCGGGGGCTAGCGGGAGTTGGCGAGCAGTACTTC. Encoded protein: CASSRGLAGVGEQYF. Variable domain in full (rest from reference TRBV14 and TRBJ2-7): EAGVTQFPSHSVIEKGQTVTLRCDPISGHDNLYWYRRVMGKEIKFLLHFVKESKQDESGMPNNRFLAERTGGTYSTLKVQPAELEDSGVYFCASSRGLAGVGEQYFGPGTRLTVT.

The chain links TRBV27 to TRBJ2-1, with 8 bases that match TRBD2. Germline lookup yields CDR1 MNHEY and CDR2 SMNVEV (reference sequence). The ends lost 4 bases at V and 8 bases at J; junction bases unmatched: 7. CDR3 length equals 14 residues. CDR3 in amino acids: CASSSGTSLYEQFF. The CDR3 nucleotides read TGTGCCAGCAGTTCTGGGACTAGTCTCTATGAGCAGTTCTTC.

Regarding this clone: One base away lies a much larger clone, so this may be a sequencing read error. This same CDR3 is encoded by further DNA sequences in the sample. The rearrangement links TRBV13 to TRBJ1-1; D call uncertain. The CDR3 runs to 11 residues. Trimming removed 0 bases from V and 6 bases from J, with 2 bases in between. From germline, CDR1 is PRHDT and CDR2 FYEKMQ (reference sequence). As DNA, the CDR3 is TGTGCCAGCAGCTTAGGGCCTGAAGCTTTCTTT. Protein: CASSLGPEAFF.

V and J are TRBV11-3 and TRBJ2-7, with D possibly called TRBD1 or TRBD2 (5 bases each). The CDR3 covers 13 residues. In germline, CDR1 is SGHNT, CDR2 YENEEA. Trimming pared 5 bases from V and 2 bases from J, leaving 10 bases between. In nucleotides, the CDR3 is TGTGCCAGCAGCCCCCGAGGGGCCTACGAGCAGTACTTC. This codes for CASSPRGAYEQYF.

V usage is TRBV27 and J usage is TRBJ2-1; 8 bases fit TRBD2. J gave up 1 base and V 2 bases, and 4 bases lay outside the gene matches. Germline-derived CDR1 and CDR2 are MNHEY and SMNVEV (reference sequence). This CDR3 has 16 residues. CDR3 bases: TGTGCCAGCAGTTTAATCGGACTAGCATCCTACAATGAGCAGTTCTTC. Protein sequence: CASSLIGLASYNEQFF.

The chain links TRBV15 to TRBJ1-4; no clear D gene. The CDR3 runs 17 residues. V lost 1 base and J 0 bases, leaving 12 bases between the germline ends. Germline-derived CDR1 and CDR2 are LNHNV and YYDKDF (reference sequence). CDR3 residues: CATSRVPAGSTNEKLFF. CDR3 bases: TGTGCCACCAGCAGAGTGCCAGCCGGCTCAACTAATGAAAAACTGTTTTTT.

The rearrangement links TRBV6-1 to TRBJ1-3; D is possibly TRBD1 (5 bases). Germline V gene data show CDR1 as MNHNS and CDR2 as SASEGT. With 6 bases removed from V and 0 bases from J, the gap between germline ends came to 12 bases. The CDR3 extends over 15 amino acids. The CDR3 loop is CASSPRDDSGNTIYF. The CDR3 bases are TGTGCCAGCAGCCCTCGGGACGACTCTGGAAACACCATATATTTT.

The rearrangement uses TRBV27 and TRBJ1-2; D might be TRBD1 (6 bases). Germline CDR1 reads MNHEY; CDR2 reads SMNVEV (reference sequence). The CDR3 is made up of 17 amino acids. V lost 4 bases, J lost 3 bases, and 21 bases lay in between. The CDR3 protein is CASSWTGGRGSDYGYTF. In DNA, the CDR3 is TGTGCCAGCAGTTGGACGGGGGGGCGCGGATCGGACTATGGCTACACCTTC.

The chain uses TRBV10-3 and TRBJ2-4; D ambiguous. Germline-derived CDR1 and CDR2 are ENHRY and SYGVKD. CDR3 length equals 17 residues. V lost 0 bases and J 0 bases, leaving 12 bases between the germline ends. The CDR3 spells CAISESILNGAKNIQYF. In DNA, the CDR3 is TGTGCCATCAGTGAGTCGATCTTGAATGGAGCCAAAAACATTCAGTACTTC.

On this clone itself: Other DNA variants within this sample encode the same CDR3. This chain joins TRBV19 and TRBJ2-7; D possibly corresponds to TRBD1 (5 bases). Between the trimmed V and J ends, which lost 3 bases and 3 bases, there was a span of 12 bases. This CDR3 contains 14 residues. Germline V gives CDR1 LNHDA, CDR2 SQIVND (reference sequence). The CDR3 DNA follows: TGTGCCAGTAGTATTAGGGGAATGGACTACGAGCAGTACTTC. It specifies CASSIRGMDYEQYF.

The chain couples TRBV9 to TRBJ2-1; possibly TRBD1 for D (6 bases). CDR1 is SGDLS and CDR2 is YYNGEE in the germline V gene. V was cut by 4 bases and J by 10 bases, with 15 bases left in between. CDR3 size: 13 residues. CDR3 in amino acids: CASSMNRVGEQFF. The DNA of the CDR3 is TGTGCCAGCAGCATGAACAGGGTTGGAGAGCAGTTCTTC.

This chain links TRBV5-1 with TRBJ2-7; D possibly matches TRBD1 or TRBD2 (6 bases each). Trimming pared 5 bases from V and 6 bases from J, leaving 15 bases between. The CDR3 consists of 13 residues. The germline CDR1 and CDR2 sequences are SGHRS and YFSETQ. The CDR3 DNA reads as TGCGCCAGCAGACTAGGAGGGGGAGGCGAGCAGTACTTC. Protein product: CASRLGGGGEQYF.

The chain carries TRBV27 and TRBJ2-1, with D possibly matching TRBD1 (6 bases). This CDR3 has 16 residues. Looked up from germline, CDR1 is MNHEY and CDR2 is SMNVEV (reference sequence). Trimming pared 1 base from V and 5 bases from J, leaving 15 bases between. The CDR3 DNA follows: TGTGCCAGCAGTTTATTATCCAGGGGCCTGAACAATGAGCAGTTCTTC. Translation: CASSLLSRGLNNEQFF.

The V call is TRBV6-5, the J call TRBJ1-1; no definite D call. Trimming stripped 6 bases from V and 0 bases from J, with 14 bases between. CDR1 and CDR2 (germline): MNHEY, SVGAGI. The CDR3 loop spans 15 amino acids. This CDR3 is CASSKFRSVNTEAFF. The CDR3 bases are TGTGCCAGCAGCAAGTTCAGATCCGTGAACACTGAAGCTTTCTTT.

The chain has TRBV27 and TRBJ2-3; D unresolved. Germline V gene sequence: CDR1 MNHEY, CDR2 SMNVEV (reference sequence). Trimming cost V 6 bases and J 2 bases, with 12 bases left between them. This CDR3 has 14 residues. CDR3 region: CASSFAQITDTQYF. CDR3 sequence (DNA): TGTGCCAGCAGCTTTGCGCAGATCACAGATACGCAGTATTTT.